The rows below give T cell receptor beta chains drawn from one sample of a study of T cells in Graves' hyperthyroidism and ophthalmopathy. MiXCR, applied by TCRdb to the multiplex PCR reads, yields one record per CDR3 protein. The top ten clones hold 35% to 45% of a sample with approximately 300,000 distinct CDR3 sequences, roughly 20% of them seen once. The sequenced material came from blood. The receptor source for this set is a man over 45 with Graves' ophthalmopathy. The CDR3 runs from the conserved cysteine through the conserved F or W. The D gene is left open where the match is weak. A row's size may be missing; if present it is once, few, many or a size class.

TRBJ1-5	.	.	TRBV20-1	TGCAGTGCTATCCGGGACACCCTAGGGAATCAGCCCCAGCATTTT	CSAIRDTLGNQPQHF
TRBJ2-5	many	.	TRBV12-3/TRBV12-4	TGTGCCAGCAGGGTGACTCAGGGACAAGAGACCCAGTACTTC	CASRVTQGQETQYF
TRBJ1-5	.	TRBD1	TRBV24-1	TGTGCCACCAGTGATTCCGGACAGGGTCGGCAGCCCCAGCATTTT	CATSDSGQGRQPQHF
TRBJ2-1	.	.	TRBV6-2/TRBV6-3	TGTGCCAGCAGCGCCCGGGACTGGAACAATGAGCAGTTCTTC	CASSARDWNNEQFF
TRBJ2-3	.	TRBD1	TRBV20-1	TGCAGTGCTAGAGATTTCCAGGGGGCTCCCACAGATACGCAGTATTTT	CSARDFQGAPTDTQYF
TRBJ2-7	few	TRBD2	TRBV7-3	TGTGCCAGCAGCTCCCATCCGGGACTAGCGGGACCCTCGGGAAGGTACGAGCAGTACTTC	CASSSHPGLAGPSGRYEQYF
TRBJ1-1	few	TRBD1	TRBV6-5	TGTGCCAGCAGTTACAGGGGGCCCACTGAAGCTTTCTTT	CASSYRGPTEAFF
TRBJ2-5	.	TRBD1	TRBV5-1	TGCGCCAGCAGCTTGGAGGGGGCGGGACAGGTTGACTTC	CASSLEGAGQVDF
TRBJ2-5	many	.	TRBV20-1	TGCAGTGCTTCCACCGAGGGGACGGAGACCCAGTACTTC	CSASTEGTETQYF
TRBJ2-2	few	TRBD2	TRBV28	TGTGCCAGCAGTTTCCCTAGCGGGAGGATGAACACCGGGGAGCTGTTTTTT	CASSFPSGRMNTGELFF
TRBJ1-1	many	.	TRBV2	TGTGCCAGCAGTCCCGGGATGCAAAACACTGAAGCTTTCTTT	CASSPGMQNTEAFF
TRBJ1-1	many	.	TRBV9	TGTGCCAGCAGCCCCGGTCCTGGGACTGAAGCTTTCTTT	CASSPGPGTEAFF
TRBJ2-5	many	TRBD2	TRBV12-3/TRBV12-4	TGTGCCAGCAGAACACTAGCGGGAGGAGAGACCCAGTACTTC	CASRTLAGGETQYF
TRBJ1-3	.	.	TRBV5-1	TGCGCCAGCAGTCAGAGAGGGGCTGGAAACACCATATATTTT	CASSQRGAGNTIYF
TRBJ2-1	many	TRBD1	TRBV6-1	TGTGCCAGCAGTGGGGGACAGGGGTACAATGAGCAGTTCTTC	CASSGGQGYNEQFF
TRBJ2-1	.	TRBD2	TRBV7-8	TGTGCCAGCAGCTTAGGGGTTCAACTAGCGGGAGGGCGGAGCTCCTACAATGAGCAGTTCTTC	CASSLGVQLAGGRSSYNEQFF
TRBJ2-1	many	.	TRBV28	TGTGCCAGCAGTTCGACGTACAATGAGCAGTTCTTC	CASSSTYNEQFF
TRBJ1-1	.	.	TRBV6-8	TGTGCCGCGTCGAAGTTTACGAACACTGAAGCTTTCTTT	CAASKFTNTEAFF
TRBJ1-5	many	TRBD1	TRBV30	TGTGCCTGGAGTACAGGACAGGTCAATAGCAATCAGCCCCAGCATTTT	CAWSTGQVNSNQPQHF
TRBJ2-1	.	TRBD2	TRBV5-4	TGTGCCAGCAGTGATTCTAAGCGGGAGGGCCCCTACAATGAGCAGTTCTTC	CASSDSKREGPYNEQFF
TRBJ1-5	once	.	TRBV20-1	TGCAGTGCCGTTATCCCGCCCAATCAGCCCCAGCATTTT	CSAVIPPNQPQHF
TRBJ2-7	many	.	TRBV28	TGTGCCAGCAGTTTTTCCACCGATAACCTCTCCTACGAGCAGTACTTC	CASSFSTDNLSYEQYF
TRBJ1-3	.	.	TRBV20-1	TGCAGTGCTAGACCCCCCGGGACGGCTGGAAACACCATATATTTT	CSARPPGTAGNTIYF
TRBJ1-2	.	.	TRBV30	TGTGCCTGGAGCCCTGCGGGGGGCCGGTCTAACTATGGCTACACCTTC	CAWSPAGGRSNYGYTF
TRBJ2-3	many	.	TRBV5-6	TGTGCCAGCAGCCAGGACAGCTCTAGCACAGATACGCAGTATTTT	CASSQDSSSTDTQYF
TRBJ2-7	medium-sized	.	TRBV3-1	TGTGCCAGCAGCCAAGACAGGTTAAGCTCCTACGAGCAGTACTTC	CASSQDRLSSYEQYF
TRBJ1-2	.	.	TRBV28	TGTGCCAGCAGTTACGTCGATGGCTACACCTTC	CASSYVDGYTF
TRBJ2-1	few	TRBD2	TRBV14	TGTGCCAGCAGCCAAGTATTAGCGGGAGGGGACAATGAGCAGTTCTTC	CASSQVLAGGDNEQFF
TRBJ1-1	many	.	TRBV7-9	TGTGCCAGCAGCTTAGACGGGATGAACACTGAAGCTTTCTTT	CASSLDGMNTEAFF
TRBJ1-2	few	.	TRBV6-1	TGTGCCTGCCGGACAGTCATTAACTATGGCTACACCTTC	CACRTVINYGYTF
TRBJ2-1	few	.	TRBV7-9	TGTACCAGCAGCTTAGACTGGATGGATGAGCAGTTCTTC	CTSSLDWMDEQFF
TRBJ2-3	.	.	TRBV20-1	TGCAGTGCTAGAGCCGGGGGGCAGGTCGGGGGTACAGATACGCAGTATTTT	CSARAGGQVGGTDTQYF
TRBJ2-3	few	.	TRBV10-3	TGTGCCATCAGTGAGTCCTTCACAGATACGCGGTATTTT	CAISESFTDTRYF
TRBJ1-5	many	.	TRBV28	TGTGCCAGCATCAGGGCGGCGAATCAGCCCCAGCATTTT	CASIRAANQPQHF
TRBJ2-7	many	.	TRBV5-1	TGCGCCAGCAGCTTGGGAATTACGGTCGAGCAGTACTTC	CASSLGITVEQYF
TRBJ2-7	.	TRBD2	TRBV6-4	TGTGCCAGCCCTCCTCCTAGCGGGGAGACCTACGAGCAGTACTTC	CASPPPSGETYEQYF
TRBJ2-7	many	.	TRBV20-1	TGCAGTGCTAGACGGGGGCCCAGCGCAATCTACGAGCAGTACTTC	CSARRGPSAIYEQYF
TRBJ1-6	.	.	TRBV6-1	TGTGCCAGCAGTGAAGCGGGCAATTCACCCCTCCACTTT	CASSEAGNSPLHF